The 25 T cell receptor beta chains presented below share a single source sample, sequenced in a study of beta chain features in type 1 diabetes. General observations from the study: Shorter TCRB CDR3s, moderately but significantly so, were found in Type 1 diabetes patients in all four CD4+ subsets.

What these receptors recognize is not known. Sequencing targeted expressed TCRB transcripts, as all isolated RNA had been reverse transcribed. Clones were sequenced by immunoSEQ multiplex PCR, and TCRdb holds only the in-frame ones, with some missing. This sample has over 150,000 clones, with 8% to 9.5% found just once. Specimen: central memory CD4+ T cells from blood. Source of these receptors: a woman between 18 and 29 years old with type 1 diabetes.

This clone was seen a few times. The chain recombines TRBV2 with TRBJ2-7, with TRBD1 identical over 9 bases. CDR3 size: 14 residues. CDR1 and CDR2 from the germline V gene are SNHLY and FYNNEI. The junction had 9 bases not matched to a gene; V was cut back by 6 bases and J by 6 bases. For the CDR3, the DNA is TGTGCCAGCAGGGCTACAGGGGGCTTTGGCGAGCAGTACTTC. This codes for CASRATGGFGEQYF.

The V call is TRBV30, the J call TRBJ2-7; D gene ambiguous. Per germline, CDR1 GTSNPN and CDR2 SVGIG (reference sequence). CDR3 length: 12 amino acids. V shed 0 bases and J shed 2 bases, with 5 bases lying between them. The CDR3 DNA is TGTGCCTGGAGTGTGTTAGCCTACGAGCAGTACTTC. This codes for CAWSVLAYEQYF.

The table lists this clone with a few counts. This chain connects TRBV18 to TRBJ2-7, with TRBD1 matching 10 bases. V shed 5 bases and J 4 bases; nucleotides not matched to a gene: 2. This CDR3 has 13 amino acids. Germline CDR1 and CDR2: KGHSH and LQKENI. CDR3 protein: CASSDRGQYEQYF. As DNA, the CDR3 is TGTGCCAGCTCAGACAGGGGGCAGTACGAGCAGTACTTC.

This clone was counted many times. The CDR3 sequence: CASSHGTSEFETQYF. For the CDR3, the DNA is TGCGCCAGCAGCCACGGGACTAGCGAATTTGAGACCCAGTACTTC. This chain uses TRBV4-3 with TRBJ2-5, with 10 bases fitting TRBD2. The CDR3 totals 15 residues. Trimming took 3 bases from V and 5 from J; bases not matched to a gene: 6. Germline CDR1 is LGHNA and CDR2 is YSLEER.

This clone was seen only a few times. The chain has TRBV6-5 and TRBJ1-6, with 7 bases aligning to TRBD1. CDR3 length equals 13 residues. V dropped 6 bases and J dropped 7; count of bases not matched to a gene: 3. Germline loops: CDR1 MNHEY, CDR2 SVGAGI. CDR3 bases: TGTGCCAGCAGAACAGGGGTGAATTCACCCCTCCACTTT. Amino acids: CASRTGVNSPLHF.

This clone was observed a few times. The V call is TRBV11-2, the J call TRBJ1-4; 8 bases match TRBD1. The junction had 4 bases not matched to a gene; V was cut back by 3 bases and J by 7 bases. The CDR3 spans 14 residues. Germline lookup yields CDR1 SGHAT and CDR2 FQNNGV. CDR3 residues: CASSFQGAGEKLFF. The CDR3 coding sequence is TGTGCCAGCAGCTTCCAGGGGGCGGGTGAAAAACTGTTTTTT. The variable domain in full, with the rest retrieved from reference TRBV11-2 and TRBJ1-4, is EAGVAQSPRYKIIEKRQSVAFWCNPISGHATLYWYQQILGQGPKLLIQFQNNGVVDDSQLPKDRFSAERLKGVDSTLKIQPAKLEDSAVYLCASSFQGAGEKLFFGSGTQLSVL.

The chain is built from TRBV7-3 and TRBJ2-1; D might be TRBD1 (5 bases). V was shortened by 5 bases and J by 4 bases, with 15 bases between the two germline ends. Germline CDR1 SGHTA, CDR2 FQGTGA. The CDR3 contains 15 residues. The DNA of the CDR3 is TGTGCCAGCAGCAACGAATTGGGGCCTTACAATGAGCAGTTCTTC. Translated, it gives CASSNELGPYNEQFF.

This chain connects TRBV5-1 to TRBJ2-2; maybe TRBD2 (5 bases). The CDR3 length is 13 residues. CDR1 and CDR2 from the germline V gene are SGHRS and YFSETQ. Deletions cut 1 base from V and 7 bases from J, with 8 bases between. This CDR3 is CASSLREGGELFF. For the CDR3, the DNA is TGCGCCAGCAGCTTGCGGGAAGGCGGGGAGCTGTTTTTT.

V is TRBV29-1 and J is TRBJ2-1, with D maybe TRBD1 (6 bases). Deletions cut 6 bases from V and 2 bases from J, with 8 bases between. Germline CDR1 and CDR2: SQVTM and ANQGSEA. The CDR3 is 12 amino acids. The CDR3 protein is CSVGQPYNEQFF. For the CDR3, the DNA is TGCAGCGTCGGACAGCCCTACAATGAGCAGTTCTTC.

The sample holds a few counts of this clone. The genes are TRBV7-2 and TRBJ2-5; 11 bases are a match to TRBD2. The CDR3 spans 16 residues. Germline assignment: CDR1 SGHTA and CDR2 FQGNSA. Trimming took 4 bases from V and 4 from J; bases not matched to a gene: 8. The CDR3: CASSSRSGGARETQYF. The CDR3 DNA follows: TGTGCCAGCAGCTCGCGTAGCGGGGGGGCCCGAGAGACCCAGTACTTC.

This clone was detected only a few times. The genes are TRBV7-3 and TRBJ1-2; weak D call: TRBD1 (5 bases). The CDR3 runs 13 residues. Trimming took off 2 bases at V and 7 bases at J, with 11 bases between the two ends. Germline CDR1 SGHTA, CDR2 FQGTGA. In nucleotides, the CDR3 is TGTGCCAGCAGCTTACAGGGAGGCGGTGGCTACACCTTC. This sequence encodes CASSLQGGGGYTF.

The chain joins TRBV25-1 to TRBJ1-1; D remains ambiguous. The CDR3 extends over 11 amino acids. Trimming removed 6 bases at V and 3 bases at J, with 5 bases between. Germline assignment: CDR1 MGHDK and CDR2 SYGVNS. In DNA, the CDR3 is TGTGCCAGCAGGTTATACACTGAAGCTTTCTTT. This translates into CASRLYTEAFF.

This clone has a handful of counts. The chain links TRBV28 to TRBJ2-1, with TRBD2 matching 10 bases. Losses at the gene ends were 3 bases for V and 8 bases for J; bases not matched to a gene: 10. CDR1 MDHEN and CDR2 SYDVKM come from the germline V gene. The CDR3 covers 16 residues. In DNA, the CDR3 is TGTGCCAGCAGTTTTGCCTCTAGCGGGAGTTTCGATGAGCAGTTCTTC. This codes for CASSFASSGSFDEQFF.

The V gene is TRBV4-3, the J gene TRBJ2-2, with unresolved D. The CDR3 consists of 14 residues. The V end lost 0 bases, the J end lost 7 bases, and 9 bases lay between the germline ends. Germline CDR1 and CDR2: LGHNA and YSLEER. The CDR3 sequence: CASSQDRQDGELFF. CDR3 nucleotide sequence: TGCGCCAGCAGCCAAGATAGGCAGGACGGGGAGCTGTTTTTT.

This chain uses TRBV2 with TRBJ1-2; D is uncertain. The CDR3 extends over 13 amino acids. CDR1 is SNHLY and CDR2 is FYNNEI in the germline V gene. Trimming pared 6 bases from V and 3 bases from J, leaving 11 bases between. CDR3 amino acids: CASRSGTDYGYTF. The CDR3 DNA reads as TGTGCCAGCAGGAGTGGTACGGACTATGGCTACACCTTC.

The V and J genes are TRBV11-2 and TRBJ2-1; 9 bases line up with TRBD2. CDR1 is SGHAT, CDR2 FQNNGV, per germline. Trimming took 4 bases from V and 2 from J; bases not matched to a gene: 6. CDR3 length: 16 residues. CDR3 protein: CASSSIAGATYNEQFF. The CDR3, as DNA: TGTGCCAGCAGCTCTATAGCGGGGGCCACCTACAATGAGCAGTTCTTC.

The chain carries TRBV6-5 and TRBJ2-1, with 11 bases identical to TRBD2. V trimming: 5 bases; J trimming: 9 bases; junction bases outside the gene matches: 6. The germline gives CDR1 MNHEY, CDR2 SVGAGI. There are 14 residues in the CDR3. Here the CDR3 reads CASSELAGVAEQFF. In DNA, the CDR3 is TGTGCCAGCAGTGAACTAGCGGGAGTGGCTGAGCAGTTCTTC.

V usage is TRBV5-4 and J usage is TRBJ1-2; 9 bases fit TRBD1. The germline CDR1 and CDR2 sequences are SGHNT and YYREEE (reference sequence). After removal of 3 bases from V and 2 bases from J, the junction contained 5 bases not matched to a gene. The CDR3 spans 15 residues. The CDR3 nucleotides read TGTGCCAGCAGCTCCCCGGGGACAGGGAACTATGGCTACACCTTC. Translated, it gives CASSSPGTGNYGYTF.

The table lists this clone with a few counts. V usage is TRBV2 and J usage is TRBJ1-5; possible D gene TRBD1, 5 bases. The CDR3 extends over 15 amino acids. Germline V lookup: CDR1 SNHLY, CDR2 FYNNEI. V was shortened by 4 bases and J by 0 bases, with 10 bases between the two germline ends. The chain's CDR3 is CASSVDRNSNQPQHF. Written as DNA, the CDR3 is TGTGCCAGCAGTGTCGACAGAAATAGCAATCAGCCCCAGCATTTT.

On this clone: This same CDR3 is encoded by further DNA sequences in the sample. The CDR3 DNA reads as TGTGCCAGCTCAACTAGCGGGCGCTCCTACGAGCAGTACTTC. The encoded protein is CASSTSGRSYEQYF. This chain links TRBV18 with TRBJ2-7, with TRBD2 matching 9 bases. CDR3 size: 14 residues. The J segment lost 0 bases and the V segment lost 5 bases, leaving 2 bases of the junction unmatched. CDR1 KGHSH and CDR2 LQKENI come from the germline V gene.

The chain links TRBV7-2 to TRBJ2-2; perhaps TRBD1 as D (6 bases). The CDR3 runs to 13 residues. Germline V lookup: CDR1 SGHTA, CDR2 FQGNSA. V was cut by 6 bases and J by 6 bases, with 11 bases left in between. This CDR3 reads CASREQGPGELFF. The CDR3 nucleotides are TGTGCCAGCAGGGAACAGGGACCCGGGGAGCTGTTTTTT.

Only a few counts were recorded for this clone. The chain carries TRBV5-1 and TRBJ1-2; 7 bases match TRBD1. Germline lookup yields CDR1 SGHRS and CDR2 YFSETQ. J lost 4 bases, V lost 4 bases, and 16 bases had no gene match. There are 17 residues in the CDR3. The CDR3 region is CASSPGGPTTGLYGYTF. The DNA for the CDR3 is TGCGCCAGCAGCCCAGGAGGACCAACGACAGGGCTCTATGGCTACACCTTC.

Remarks on this clone: One end of the junction does not line up with germline, which may come from a read error. The chain couples TRBV7-2 to TRBJ2-5; a weak D match, TRBD2 (6 bases). CDR3 length: 15 residues. The germline V gene encodes CDR1 SGHTA and CDR2 FQGNSA. The CDR3 DNA is TGTGCCAGCAGGGGAGGCGGGAATGACCAAGGGACCCAGTACTTC. Translated, it gives CASRGGGNDQGTQYF.

This clone was seen a handful of times. The chain recombines TRBV27 with TRBJ2-7; D remains unclear. CDR1 and CDR2 (germline): MNHEY, SMNVEV (reference sequence). This CDR3 comprises 11 residues. V was clipped by 6 bases and J by 1 base, with 4 bases between them. For the CDR3, the DNA is TGTGCCAGCAGCGAGTCCTACGAGCAGTACTTC. Encoded protein: CASSESYEQYF.

The rearrangement joins TRBV11-3 to TRBJ2-1; 7 positions agree with TRBD2. This CDR3 is 15 amino acids long. Trimming took 8 bases from V and 0 from J; bases not matched to a gene: 7. Looked up from germline, CDR1 is SGHNT and CDR2 is YENEEA. Here the CDR3 DNA reads TGTGCCAGCGGTTTCGGGAGGAGCTCCTACAATGAGCAGTTCTTC. Its translation is CASGFGRSSYNEQFF.